Only a few counts were recorded for the clone carrying this TCR beta chain. There are 14 residues in the CDR3. The V and J ends lost 6 bases and 7 bases respectively, with 16 bases between them. Per the germline V gene, CDR1 is LGHDT and CDR2 is YNNKEL (reference sequence). The sample comes from a study of T-cell reconstitution after alpha-beta-depleted transplantation in children. The authors prepared the TCRbeta library with unique molecular identifiers. MiXCR was run by TCRdb on the PCR reads, yielding one entry per CDR3 protein. The data show some 490,000 distinct CDR3 sequences, 12% seen once. The rearrangement joins TRBV3-1 to TRBJ2-1; D ambiguous. This receptor was taken from a human donor who donated a stem cell graft to a child with combined immunodeficiency. Specimen: PBMCs from the stem cell graft donor, collected from the stem cell graft. The CDR3 region has the DNA TGTGCCAGCAGTAGTCAAACCTCGCGGAATGAGCAGTTCTTC. Encoded protein: CASSSQTSRNEQFF.